The present entry profiles one TCR beta chain with its context. Its target is not known. This entry is derived from a study of human T cells and chemical hapten exposure. On the study more broadly: The scalp of each patient received a weekly diphenylcyclopropenone dose for the full roughly 25-week study. Study results and caveats: Controls formed significantly fewer large CDR3 similarity clusters than expanded TCRs did. TCRs exceeding a frequency of 1 in 1000 stayed unchanged under DPC sensitization.

Time point given: patch test 1, 2 weeks after DPC sensitization. Treatment: therapeutic diphenylcyclopropenone sensitization with weekly scalp DPC. In every case, blood was obtained before the patch test was applied. One entry per CDR3 protein, called by TCRdb with MiXCR from the RACE reads. The sample has about 99,000 distinct CDR3 sequences, under 15% seen once. The CDR3 contains 13 residues. Trimming took 7 bases from V and 0 from J, leaving 10 bases between them. In germline, CDR1 is MDHEN, CDR2 SYDVKM. The chain carries TRBV28 and TRBJ2-7; weak D call: TRBD1 (6 bases). The sample in question was whole blood, obtained in connection with sensitization to the hapten diphenylcyclopropenone (DPC). The sequence was obtained from a woman between 40 and 50 years old with alopecia areata. Some clones in this sample may be carry-over from other donors' samples. Here the CDR3 reads CASTTGPSYEQYF. As DNA, the CDR3 is TGTGCCAGCACAACAGGGCCCTCCTACGAGCAGTACTTC. Variable domain in full (rest from reference TRBV28 and TRBJ2-7): DVKVTQSSRYLVKRTGEKVFLECVQDMDHENMFWYRQDPGLGLRLIYFSYDVKMKEKGDIPEGYSVSREKKERFSLILESASTNQTSMYLCASTTGPSYEQYFGPGTRLTVT.